A single T cell receptor beta chain is shown here with its context. Its antigen is not identified. The CDR3 spans 15 residues. Trimming pared 4 bases from V and 6 bases from J, leaving 16 bases between. Germline loops: CDR1 MRHNA, CDR2 SNTAGT. This sample was included in a study of shared clonotypes between healthy human individuals. The protocol was immunoSEQ multiplex PCR, while the TCRdb copy is restricted to in-frame clones and leaves out a portion. This table has approximately 1,500,000 clones, 96% appearing once. Overall study results and limits: Of the naive CD4 clonotypes, approximately 5% were shared across several donors.

Sequencing input: naive CD4+ T cells sorted from blood. Subset defined: CD45RA+ positively selected. The sequence derives from a man aged 25 to 40 in good health. V and J are TRBV6-4 and TRBJ1-5, with a tentative D call TRBD1 (6 bases). CDR3 sequence reads: CASSVTGLPGQPQHF. Written as DNA, the CDR3 is TGTGCCAGCAGTGTGACAGGCCTCCCTGGTCAGCCCCAGCATTTT.